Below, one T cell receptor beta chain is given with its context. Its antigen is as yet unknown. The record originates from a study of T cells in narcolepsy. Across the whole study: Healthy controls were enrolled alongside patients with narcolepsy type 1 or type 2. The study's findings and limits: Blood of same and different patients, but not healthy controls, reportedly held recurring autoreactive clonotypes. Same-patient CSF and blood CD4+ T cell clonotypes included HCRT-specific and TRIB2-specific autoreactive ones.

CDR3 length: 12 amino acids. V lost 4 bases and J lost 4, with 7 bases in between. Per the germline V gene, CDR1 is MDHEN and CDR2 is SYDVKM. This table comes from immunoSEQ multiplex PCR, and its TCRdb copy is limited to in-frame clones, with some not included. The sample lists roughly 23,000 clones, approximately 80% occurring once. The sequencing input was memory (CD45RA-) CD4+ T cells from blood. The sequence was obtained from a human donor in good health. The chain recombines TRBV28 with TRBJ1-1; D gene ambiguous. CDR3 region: CASSSLGTEAFF. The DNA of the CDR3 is TGTGCCAGCAGTTCCTTGGGCACTGAAGCTTTCTTT. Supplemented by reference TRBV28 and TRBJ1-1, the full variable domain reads DVKVTQSSRYLVKRTGEKVFLECVQDMDHENMFWYRQDPGLGLRLIYFSYDVKMKEKGDIPEGYSVSREKKERFSLILESASTNQTSMYLCASSSLGTEAFFGQGTRLTVV.